The TCR beta chain under discussion was sequenced for a study of cytomegalovirus exposure and HLA in healthy donors. Germline V gives CDR1 SGHDT, CDR2 YYEEEE. The germline V and J ends were trimmed by 4 bases and 7 bases, with 12 bases remaining between them. The CDR3 contains 12 residues. Sequenced by immunoSEQ multiplex PCR; TCRdb stores in-frame clones only, minus some. The sample has about 130,000 clones; roughly 95% are singletons. Sequencing input: PBMCs. The chain couples TRBV5-6 to TRBJ2-7; possible D gene TRBD2, 6 bases. This TCR was sampled from a young man in good health and CMV-seronegative. CDR3 coding DNA: TGTGCCAGCAGCCTAGGGACTGCGGAGCAGTACTTC. Translated: CASSLGTAEQYF.